This entry describes one T cell receptor beta chain. These data come from a study of T cell changes during pregnancy in multiple sclerosis. Data came from immunoSEQ multiplex PCR; TCRdb stores just in-frame clones and leaves some out. The sample contains about 80,000 clones, about 92% of which appear only once. Germline V lookup: CDR1 MNHEY, CDR2 SMNVEV (reference sequence). The CDR3 extends over 13 amino acids. The V end was cut by 3 bases, the J end by 1 base, with 6 bases between. The TCR sequence derives from a female donor with multiple sclerosis, enrolled in a pregnancy study. The V gene is TRBV27, the J gene TRBJ1-1; D not certain. The source material was peripheral blood, sampled before pregnancy. The CDR3 nucleotides are TGTGCCAGCAGTTTCGGCGGGAACACTGAAGCTTTCTTT. Its protein is CASSFGGNTEAFF.